This T cell receptor beta chain stems from a study of cytomegalovirus exposure and HLA in healthy donors. PCR used 60 Vbeta primers and 13 Jbeta primers. The repertoire was sequenced with immunoSEQ multiplex PCR; TCRdb's copy has only in-frame clones and lacks some. The sample comprises some 200,000 clones, less than 85% of which are singletons, and 0.22% rests with the top ten. Sequencing was carried out using PBMCs. This receptor was obtained from a girl aged 2 to 9 in good health and CMV-seronegative.

CDR3 bases: TGTGCCAGCACCGGGACAGGGTCGATGAGGGGCTACGAGCAGTACTTC. It translates to CASTGTGSMRGYEQYF. The chain has TRBV2 and TRBJ2-7; TRBD1 agrees at 9 bases. Trimming at V came to 7 bases and at J to 3 bases, leaving 13 bases not matched to a gene. Germline V gene sequence: CDR1 SNHLY, CDR2 FYNNEI. The CDR3 sequence is 16 residues long.